Sequencing of this T cell receptor beta chain was carried out in a study of T-cell reconstitution after alpha-beta-depleted transplantation in children. The TCRbeta library incorporated unique molecular identifiers. TCRdb analysed the PCR reads with MiXCR anew, one entry per CDR3 protein. The sample has roughly 500,000 distinct CDR3 sequences; around 19% are singletons. CDR3 length: 12 amino acids. Germline values: CDR1 SQVTM, CDR2 ANQGSEA. The ends lost 3 bases at V and 5 bases at J; junction bases unmatched: 2. J is TRBJ2-5 and V is TRBV29-1; TRBD1 aligns across 8 bases. The receptor was derived from a human donor who donated a stem cell graft to a child with acute lymphoblastic leukemia. Sequenced here: PBMCs from the stem cell graft donor, sampled from the stem cell graft. The CDR3 sequence is CSVERTGETQYF. CDR3 nucleotide sequence: TGCAGCGTTGAGAGGACAGGGGAGACCCAGTACTTC. The full variable domain, with the rest looked up from reference TRBV29-1 and TRBJ2-5, is SAVISQKPSRDICQRGTSLTIQCQVDSQVTMMFWYRQQPGQSLTLIATANQGSEATYESGFVIDKFPISRPNLTFSTLTVSNMSPEDSSIYLCSVERTGETQYFGPGTRLLVL.